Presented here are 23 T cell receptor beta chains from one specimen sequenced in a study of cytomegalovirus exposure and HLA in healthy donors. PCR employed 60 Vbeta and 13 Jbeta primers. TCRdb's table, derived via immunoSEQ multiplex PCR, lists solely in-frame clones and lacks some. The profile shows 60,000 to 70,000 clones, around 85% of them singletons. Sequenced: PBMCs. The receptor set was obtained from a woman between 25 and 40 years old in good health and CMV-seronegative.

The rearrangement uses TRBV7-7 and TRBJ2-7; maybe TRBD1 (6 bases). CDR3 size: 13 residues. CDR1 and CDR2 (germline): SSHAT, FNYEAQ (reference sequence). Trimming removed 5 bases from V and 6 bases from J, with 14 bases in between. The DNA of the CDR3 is TGTGCCAGCAGCCAAAACAGGGACGGCGAGCAGTACTTC. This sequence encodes CASSQNRDGEQYF.

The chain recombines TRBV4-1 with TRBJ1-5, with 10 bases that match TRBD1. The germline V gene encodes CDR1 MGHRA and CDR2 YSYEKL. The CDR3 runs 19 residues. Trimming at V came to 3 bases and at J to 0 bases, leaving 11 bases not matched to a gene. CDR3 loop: CASSQPRDRGLISNQPQHF. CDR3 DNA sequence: TGCGCCAGCAGCCAGCCCCGGGACAGGGGCCTTATTAGCAATCAGCCCCAGCATTTT.

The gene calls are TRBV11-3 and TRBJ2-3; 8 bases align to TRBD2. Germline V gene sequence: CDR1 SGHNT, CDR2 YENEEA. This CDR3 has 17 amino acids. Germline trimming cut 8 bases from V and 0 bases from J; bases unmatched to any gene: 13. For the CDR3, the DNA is TGTGCCAGCCCTTCTTGGCTAGCGGGTTATAGCACAGATACGCAGTATTTT. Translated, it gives CASPSWLAGYSTDTQYF.

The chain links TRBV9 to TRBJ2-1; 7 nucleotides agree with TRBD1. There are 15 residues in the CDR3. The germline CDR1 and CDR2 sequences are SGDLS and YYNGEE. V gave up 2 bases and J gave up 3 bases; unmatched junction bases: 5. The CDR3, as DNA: TGTGCCAGCAGCGTTATAGGGGGCGTCTACAATGAGCAGTTCTTC. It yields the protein CASSVIGGVYNEQFF.

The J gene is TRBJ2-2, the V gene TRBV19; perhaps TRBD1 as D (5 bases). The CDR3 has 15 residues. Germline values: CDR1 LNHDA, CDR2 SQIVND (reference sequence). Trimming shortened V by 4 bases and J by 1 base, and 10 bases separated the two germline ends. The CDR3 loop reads CASSNQGGNTGELFF. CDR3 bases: TGTGCCAGTAGTAACCAGGGCGGGAACACCGGGGAGCTGTTTTTT.

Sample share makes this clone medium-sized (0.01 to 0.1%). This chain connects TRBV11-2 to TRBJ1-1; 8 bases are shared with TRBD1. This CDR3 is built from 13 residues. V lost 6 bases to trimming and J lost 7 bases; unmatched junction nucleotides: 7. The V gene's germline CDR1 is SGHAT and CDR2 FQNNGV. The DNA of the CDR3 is TGTGCCAGCAGTTCGCAGGGGGCTATTGAAGCTTTCTTT. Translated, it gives CASSSQGAIEAFF.

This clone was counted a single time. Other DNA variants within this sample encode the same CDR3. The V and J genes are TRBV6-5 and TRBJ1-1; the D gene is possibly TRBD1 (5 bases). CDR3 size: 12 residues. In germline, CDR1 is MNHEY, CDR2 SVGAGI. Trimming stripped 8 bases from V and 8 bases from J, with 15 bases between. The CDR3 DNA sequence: TGTGCCAGCTCACGGGGGGAGAGGGAAGCTTTCTTT. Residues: CASSRGEREAFF.

CDR3 residues: CASSPGTGEGTNEKLFF. DNA for the CDR3: TGTGCCAGCAGCCCCGGGACAGGGGAGGGAACTAATGAAAAACTGTTTTTT. V usage is TRBV7-9 and J usage is TRBJ1-4; 10 nucleotides align to TRBD1. The CDR3 runs to 17 residues. The ends lost 5 bases at V and 1 base at J; junction bases unmatched: 7. Germline CDR1 is SEHNR and CDR2 is FQNEAQ (reference sequence). The full variable domain, with the rest looked up from reference TRBV7-9 and TRBJ1-4, is DTGVSQNPRHKITKRGQNVTFRCDPISEHNRLYWYRQTLGQGPEFLTYFQNEAQLEKSRLLSDRFSAERPKGSFSTLEIQRTEQGDSAMYLCASSPGTGEGTNEKLFFGSGTQLSVL.

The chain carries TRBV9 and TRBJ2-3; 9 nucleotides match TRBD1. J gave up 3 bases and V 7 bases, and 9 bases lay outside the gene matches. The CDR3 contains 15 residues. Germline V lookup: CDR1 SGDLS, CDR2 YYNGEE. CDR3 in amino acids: CASGSGTGRTDTQYF. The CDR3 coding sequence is TGTGCCAGCGGCTCCGGGACAGGGAGAACAGATACGCAGTATTTT.

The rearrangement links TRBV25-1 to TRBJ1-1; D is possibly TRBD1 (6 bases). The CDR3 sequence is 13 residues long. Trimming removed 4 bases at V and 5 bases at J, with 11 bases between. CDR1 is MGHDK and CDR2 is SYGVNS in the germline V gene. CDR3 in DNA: TGTGCCAGCAGTGGACAGGATGGGACTGAAGCTTTCTTT. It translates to CASSGQDGTEAFF.

The chain's CDR3 is CASSAGGWGDNEQFF. The DNA of the CDR3 is TGTGCCAGCAGCGCAGGGGGATGGGGGGACAATGAGCAGTTCTTC. V is TRBV27 and J is TRBJ2-1, with a weak D call TRBD1 (7 bases). The CDR3 loop spans 15 amino acids. Germline V gives CDR1 MNHEY, CDR2 SMNVEV (reference sequence). Trimming left V 6 bases short and J 5 bases short, with 17 bases between.

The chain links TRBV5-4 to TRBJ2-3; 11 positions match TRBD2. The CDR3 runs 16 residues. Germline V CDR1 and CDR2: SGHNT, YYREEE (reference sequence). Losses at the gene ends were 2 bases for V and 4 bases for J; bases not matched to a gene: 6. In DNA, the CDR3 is TGTGCCAGCAGCTTAAAACTAGCGGGAGTCGCAGATACGCAGTATTTT. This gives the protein CASSLKLAGVADTQYF.

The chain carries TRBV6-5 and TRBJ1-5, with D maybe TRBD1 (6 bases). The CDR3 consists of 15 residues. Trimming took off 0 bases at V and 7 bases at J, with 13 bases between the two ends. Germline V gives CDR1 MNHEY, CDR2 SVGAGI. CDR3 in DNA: TGTGCCAGCAGTTACTCGCAAGGGGGAACGCAGCCCCAGCATTTT. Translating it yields CASSYSQGGTQPQHF.

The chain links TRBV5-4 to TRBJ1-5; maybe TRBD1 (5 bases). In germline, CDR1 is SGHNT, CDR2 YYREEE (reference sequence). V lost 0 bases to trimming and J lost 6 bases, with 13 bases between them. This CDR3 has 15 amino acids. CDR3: CASSLAMRRGQPQHF. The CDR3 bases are TGTGCCAGCAGCTTGGCCATGAGGAGGGGTCAGCCCCAGCATTTT.

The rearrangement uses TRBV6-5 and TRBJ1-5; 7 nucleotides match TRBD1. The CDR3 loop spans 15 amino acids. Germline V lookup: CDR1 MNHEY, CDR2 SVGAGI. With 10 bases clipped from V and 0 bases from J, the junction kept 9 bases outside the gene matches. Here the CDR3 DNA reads TGTGCCACCCGCGGAGGGACAGATAGCAATCAGCCCCAGCATTTT. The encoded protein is CATRGGTDSNQPQHF.

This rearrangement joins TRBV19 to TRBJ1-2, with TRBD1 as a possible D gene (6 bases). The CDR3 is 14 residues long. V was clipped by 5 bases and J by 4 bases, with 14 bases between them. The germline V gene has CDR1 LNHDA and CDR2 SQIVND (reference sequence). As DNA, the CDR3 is TGTGCCAGTAGTTCCCAACAGGGCATCTATGGCTACACCTTC. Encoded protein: CASSSQQGIYGYTF.

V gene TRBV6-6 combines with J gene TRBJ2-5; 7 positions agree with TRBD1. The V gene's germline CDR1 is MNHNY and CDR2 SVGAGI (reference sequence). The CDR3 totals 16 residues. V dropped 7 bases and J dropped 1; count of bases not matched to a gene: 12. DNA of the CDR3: TGTGCCAGCATCGGGACAGACATTACCGGCCAAGAGACCCAGTACTTC. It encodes CASIGTDITGQETQYF.

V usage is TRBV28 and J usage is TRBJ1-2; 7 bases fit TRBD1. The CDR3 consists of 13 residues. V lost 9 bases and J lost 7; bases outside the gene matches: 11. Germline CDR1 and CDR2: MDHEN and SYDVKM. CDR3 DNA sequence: TGTGCCAGTAGACGAGACAGGGAGGCTGGCTACACCTTC. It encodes CASRRDREAGYTF.

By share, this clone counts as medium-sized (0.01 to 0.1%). DNA of the CDR3: TGTGCCAGCAGTGACTCGAGAGACACCGGGGAGCTGTTTTTT. Encoded protein: CASSDSRDTGELFF. The chain links TRBV6-4 to TRBJ2-2; D uncertain. Germline CDR1 reads MRHNA; CDR2 reads SNTAGT. The CDR3 extends over 14 amino acids. The germline V and J ends were trimmed by 0 bases and 3 bases, with 5 bases remaining between them.

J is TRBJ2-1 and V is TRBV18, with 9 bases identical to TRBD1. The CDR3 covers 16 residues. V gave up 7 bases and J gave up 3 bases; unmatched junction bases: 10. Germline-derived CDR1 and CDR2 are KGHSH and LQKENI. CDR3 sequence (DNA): TGTGCCAGCTTTCCGGGACAGGGATCTCTCTACAATGAGCAGTTCTTC. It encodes CASFPGQGSLYNEQFF.

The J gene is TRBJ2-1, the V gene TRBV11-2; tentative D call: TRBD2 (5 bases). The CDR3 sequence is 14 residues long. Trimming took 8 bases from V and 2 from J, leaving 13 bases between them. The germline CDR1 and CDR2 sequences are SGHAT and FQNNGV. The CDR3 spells CASGLAGAYNEQFF. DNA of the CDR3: TGTGCCAGCGGGCTAGCCGGGGCCTACAATGAGCAGTTCTTC.

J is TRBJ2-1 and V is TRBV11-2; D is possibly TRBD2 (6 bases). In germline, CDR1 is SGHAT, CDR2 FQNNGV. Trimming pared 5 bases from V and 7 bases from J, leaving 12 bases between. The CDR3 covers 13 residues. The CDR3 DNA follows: TGTGCCAGCAGCACCGGCCGGGGGAATGAGCAGTTCTTC. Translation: CASSTGRGNEQFF.

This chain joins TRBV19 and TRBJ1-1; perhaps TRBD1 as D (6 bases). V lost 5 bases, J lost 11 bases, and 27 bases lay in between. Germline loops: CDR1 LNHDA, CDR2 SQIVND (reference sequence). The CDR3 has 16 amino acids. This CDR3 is CASSPNTGTPLFVAFF. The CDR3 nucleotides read TGTGCCAGTAGTCCCAATACCGGGACACCTTTATTCGTGGCTTTCTTT.